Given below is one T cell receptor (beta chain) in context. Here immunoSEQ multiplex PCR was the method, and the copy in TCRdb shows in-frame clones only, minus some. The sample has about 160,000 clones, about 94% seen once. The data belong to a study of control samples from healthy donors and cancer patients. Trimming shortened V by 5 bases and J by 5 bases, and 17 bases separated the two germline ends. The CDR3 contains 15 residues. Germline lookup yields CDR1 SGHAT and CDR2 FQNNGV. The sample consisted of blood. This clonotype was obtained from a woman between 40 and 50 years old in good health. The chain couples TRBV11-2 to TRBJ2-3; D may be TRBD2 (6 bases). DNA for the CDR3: TGTGCCAGCAGCCCAATTAGGGGAGGCCGAGATACGCAGTATTTT. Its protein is CASSPIRGGRDTQYF.